This T cell receptor (beta chain) derives from a study of cytomegalovirus exposure and HLA in healthy donors. A multiplex PCR was run with 60 Vbeta primers and 13 Jbeta primers. Sequenced by immunoSEQ multiplex PCR; TCRdb stores in-frame clones only, minus some. The table includes about 160,000 clones, more than 65% detected once. V trimming: 1 base; J trimming: 7 bases; junction bases outside the gene matches: 1. Germline V gene data show CDR1 as MGHRA and CDR2 as YSYEKL. The CDR3 length is 13 residues. The source of this sequence is a woman in her 30s in good health and CMV-seronegative. Sequencing was done on a sample of PBMCs. The V gene is TRBV4-1, the J gene TRBJ1-1; TRBD1 matches 9 bases. The CDR3, as DNA: TGCGCCAGCAGCCAAGGACAGGGGGTTGAAGCTTTCTTT. As protein: CASSQGQGVEAFF.